The 26 T cell receptor beta chains given below trace back to one sample, sequenced in a study of shared clonotypes between healthy human individuals. Sequencing used immunoSEQ multiplex PCR; TCRdb keeps in-frame clones, though not all of them. The data hold roughly 2.4 million clones, with 90% to 96% observed a single time. The source material was naive CD4+ T cells sorted from blood. Documented subset: CD45RA+ positively selected. All receptors come from a man between 18 and 35 years old in good health.

This clone was counted a single time. J is TRBJ1-6 and V is TRBV28, with a possible D match to TRBD1 (6 bases). The germline V gene encodes CDR1 MDHEN and CDR2 SYDVKM. The CDR3 length is 15 residues. Trimming shortened V by 6 bases and J by 9 bases, and 18 bases separated the two germline ends. The CDR3 sequence: CASSEASRGTSPLHF. The CDR3 nucleotides read TGTGCCAGCAGCGAGGCCTCCAGGGGCACTTCACCCCTCCACTTT.

V is TRBV6-5 and J is TRBJ1-2; 9 bases map to TRBD1. Germline V CDR1 and CDR2: MNHEY, SVGAGI. The CDR3 has 13 residues. Trimming took 4 bases from V and 6 from J; bases not matched to a gene: 3. The CDR3 region is CASSWGTGNGYTF. The DNA for the CDR3 is TGTGCCAGCAGTTGGGGGACAGGGAATGGCTACACCTTC.

For the CDR3, the DNA is TGTGCCAGCTCACCACTTGAGGATTCCACTCCCACCTTC. Protein product: CASSPLEDSTPTF. The chain carries TRBV18 and TRBJ1-2; D is ambiguous. V lost 1 base and J lost 13, with 16 bases in between. CDR3 length equals 13 residues. Germline assignment: CDR1 KGHSH and CDR2 LQKENI.

This chain links TRBV5-1 with TRBJ1-1; perhaps TRBD1 as D (6 bases). The CDR3 spans 14 residues. V lost 0 bases and J lost 5, with 11 bases in between. Germline lookup yields CDR1 SGHRS and CDR2 YFSETQ. The CDR3, as DNA: TGCGCCAGCAGCTTGGTTCTGGGGGCAACTGAAGCTTTCTTT. Translation: CASSLVLGATEAFF. The full variable domain, its missing parts supplied by reference TRBV5-1 and TRBJ1-1, is KAGVTQTPRYLIKTRGQQVTLSCSPISGHRSVSWYQQTPGQGLQFLFEYFSETQRNKGNFPGRFSGRQFSNSRSEMNVSTLELGDSALYLCASSLVLGATEAFFGQGTRLTVV.

J is TRBJ2-3 and V is TRBV6-1, with D possibly being TRBD1 (6 bases). This CDR3 has 15 residues. Germline CDR1 reads MNHNS; CDR2 reads SASEGT. V was shortened by 5 bases and J by 1 base, with 13 bases between the two germline ends. The CDR3 DNA follows: TGTGCCAGCAGTACACAGGGTGTAGGCACAGATACGCAGTATTTT. This translates into CASSTQGVGTDTQYF.

The chain couples TRBV5-4 to TRBJ1-1, with 9 bases fitting TRBD1. The CDR3 is 16 amino acids. Losses at the gene ends were 2 bases for V and 2 bases for J; bases not matched to a gene: 7. The germline V gene encodes CDR1 SGHNT and CDR2 YYREEE (reference sequence). The CDR3 is CASSFTGGLGNTEAFF. The CDR3 nucleotides are TGTGCCAGCAGCTTCACAGGGGGCCTAGGAAACACTGAAGCTTTCTTT.

This chain uses TRBV10-3 with TRBJ2-5; 9 bases fit TRBD2. The CDR3 is made up of 14 amino acids. The germline V gene encodes CDR1 ENHRY and CDR2 SYGVKD. The trim removed 6 bases at V and 5 bases at J, leaving 7 bases unmatched. In nucleotides, the CDR3 is TGTGCCATCAGCGTGGGACTAGCCCGGGAGACCCAGTACTTC. Translation: CAISVGLARETQYF.

The rearrangement joins TRBV5-1 to TRBJ2-5; D is unresolved. The germline V gene has CDR1 SGHRS and CDR2 YFSETQ. The V end was cut by 7 bases, the J end by 1 base, with 11 bases between. This CDR3 has 13 residues. CDR3 in DNA: TGCGCCAGCTCACGGCAGCCCCAAGAGACCCAGTACTTC. Translating gives CASSRQPQETQYF.

The chain links TRBV19 to TRBJ2-3; TRBD2 agrees at 14 bases. The CDR3 runs 16 residues. The V and J ends lost 4 bases and 5 bases, in that order; junction bases with no gene match: 5. Germline-derived CDR1 and CDR2 are LNHDA and SQIVND (reference sequence). The CDR3 region is CASSRETSGRGDTQYF. The CDR3 DNA follows: TGTGCCAGTAGTAGAGAGACTAGCGGGAGGGGAGATACGCAGTATTTT.

This rearrangement joins TRBV6-1 to TRBJ2-7; 9 positions match TRBD1. CDR3 length equals 14 residues. Trimming removed 9 bases from V and 2 bases from J; junction bases left unmatched: 8. Per the germline V gene, CDR1 is MNHNS and CDR2 is SASEGT. DNA for the CDR3: TGTGCCAGTCAGGGACAGGGAAAAACCTACGAGCAGTACTTC. Translation: CASQGQGKTYEQYF.

This clone was seen a single time. The V gene is TRBV5-1, the J gene TRBJ1-1; a possible D gene is TRBD1 (5 bases). Germline V gives CDR1 SGHRS, CDR2 YFSETQ. This CDR3 region has 14 residues. V lost 4 bases to trimming and J lost 3 bases, with 13 bases between them. In nucleotides, the CDR3 is TGCGCCAGCAGCATCAGGGCTCTGGACACTGAAGCTTTCTTT. It encodes CASSIRALDTEAFF.

The V and J genes are TRBV6-5 and TRBJ1-2; D perhaps matches TRBD1 (5 bases). The CDR3 runs to 13 residues. Trimming cost V 4 bases and J 4 bases, with 10 bases left between them. Germline V gene lookup returns CDR1 MNHEY and CDR2 SVGAGI. This CDR3 reads CASSFPGSYGYTF. CDR3 nucleotide sequence: TGTGCCAGCAGTTTTCCAGGGTCCTATGGCTACACCTTC.

In regard to this clone: Other DNA sequences in this specimen translate into the identical CDR3. V and J are TRBV29-1 and TRBJ2-7; no definite D call. This CDR3 is 12 amino acids long. V lost 4 bases to trimming and J lost 0 bases, with 7 bases between them. CDR1 and CDR2 (germline): SQVTM, ANQGSEA. The CDR3 protein is CSVGPGSYEQYF. The CDR3, as DNA: TGCAGCGTTGGGCCGGGCTCCTACGAGCAGTACTTC.

This chain joins TRBV13 and TRBJ2-7; the match to TRBD2 covers 9 bases. CDR3 length equals 16 residues. The germline V gene has CDR1 PRHDT and CDR2 FYEKMQ (reference sequence). The ends lost 5 bases at V and 0 bases at J; junction bases unmatched: 8. CDR3 sequence reads: CASSPKREVSSYEQYF. CDR3 in DNA: TGTGCCAGCAGCCCTAAGCGGGAGGTCTCCTCCTACGAGCAGTACTTC.

V and J are TRBV19 and TRBJ2-3; TRBD1 aligns across 8 bases. The CDR3 is 14 residues long. V lost 5 bases to trimming and J lost 2 bases; unmatched junction nucleotides: 3. CDR1 and CDR2 from the germline V gene are LNHDA and SQIVND (reference sequence). In DNA, the CDR3 is TGTGCCAGTAGTGGGGGACAGGCCACAGATACGCAGTATTTT. Its protein is CASSGGQATDTQYF. Using reference TRBV19 and TRBJ2-3 for the parts outside the CDR3, the full variable domain is DGGITQSPKYLFRKEGQNVTLSCEQNLNHDAMYWYRQDPGQGLRLIYYSQIVNDFQKGDIAEGYSVSREKKESFPLTVTSAQKNPTAFYLCASSGGQATDTQYFGPGTRLTVL.

The rearrangement joins TRBV11-2 to TRBJ2-7; no reliable D call. The germline V gene has CDR1 SGHAT and CDR2 FQNNGV. The CDR3 has 14 amino acids. The ends were cut back, 2 bases at V and 2 bases at J, with 10 bases in the middle. DNA of the CDR3: TGTGCCAGCAGCTTACTGTATAGGGCCTACGAGCAGTACTTC. Amino acid sequence: CASSLLYRAYEQYF.

Only a few counts were recorded for this clone. The chain links TRBV19 to TRBJ1-5, with 7 nucleotides matching TRBD1. CDR3 length equals 14 residues. Germline CDR1 LNHDA, CDR2 SQIVND (reference sequence). V lost 5 bases to trimming and J lost 3 bases; unmatched junction nucleotides: 4. The CDR3 DNA follows: TGTGCCAGTAGTGGGGACAGATTCAATCAGCCCCAGCATTTT. It translates to CASSGDRFNQPQHF.

The V call is TRBV11-3, the J call TRBJ1-6; a possible D gene is TRBD1 (6 bases). The V end lost 7 bases, the J end lost 9 bases, and 22 bases lay between the germline ends. The CDR3 has 16 amino acids. Germline CDR1 SGHNT, CDR2 YENEEA. The DNA for the CDR3 is TGTGCCAGCAACCGGACTTGGGGGCGGACCGCTTCACCCCTCCACTTT. Its protein product is CASNRTWGRTASPLHF. The full variable domain, its missing parts supplied by reference TRBV11-3 and TRBJ1-6, is EAGVVQSPRYKIIEKKQPVAFWCNPISGHNTLYWYLQNLGQGPELLIRYENEEAVDDSQLPKDRFSAERLKGVDSTLKIQPAELGDSAVYLCASNRTWGRTASPLHFGNGTRLTVT.

The chain couples TRBV18 to TRBJ2-5; TRBD2 matches 12 bases. V shed 2 bases and J 2 bases; nucleotides not matched to a gene: 3. This CDR3 has 16 residues. Germline CDR1 is KGHSH and CDR2 is LQKENI. DNA of the CDR3: TGTGCCAGCTCACCAGAGCTAGCGGGGGGGCAAGAGACCCAGTACTTC. As protein: CASSPELAGGQETQYF.

As concerns this clone: The identical CDR3 is also encoded by other nucleotide sequences in the sample. V gene TRBV6-5 combines with J gene TRBJ2-7; D unclear. The V and J ends lost 5 bases and 6 bases respectively, with 11 bases between them. The CDR3 has 12 residues. CDR1 MNHEY and CDR2 SVGAGI come from the germline V gene. The CDR3 is CASSSPGGEQYF. Written as DNA, the CDR3 is TGTGCCAGCAGTAGTCCCGGTGGCGAGCAGTACTTC.

The chain carries TRBV5-4 and TRBJ1-1; D ambiguous. The CDR3 contains 15 residues. The germline V gene encodes CDR1 SGHNT and CDR2 YYREEE (reference sequence). The V gene lost 3 bases and the J gene lost 1 base, with 13 bases spanning the gap. CDR3 protein: CASSSVPFQNTEAFF. Here the CDR3 DNA reads TGTGCCAGCAGCTCCGTTCCATTCCAGAACACTGAAGCTTTCTTT. Looking up the rest from reference TRBV5-4 and TRBJ1-1 gives the full variable domain: ETGVTQSPTHLIKTRGQQVTLRCSSQSGHNTVSWYQQALGQGPQFIFQYYREEENGRGNFPPRFSGLQFPNYSSELNVNALELDDSALYLCASSSVPFQNTEAFFGQGTRLTVV.

The CDR3 DNA sequence: TGCGCCAGCAGCTTGGTTGCCCAGACAACCCTCACCGGGGAGCTGTTTTTT. This gives the protein CASSLVAQTTLTGELFF. V is TRBV5-1 and J is TRBJ2-2; D is uncertain. Germline CDR1 is SGHRS and CDR2 is YFSETQ. The V gene lost 0 bases and the J gene lost 4 bases, with 16 bases spanning the gap. This CDR3 contains 17 residues.

Comments on this clone: Different DNA sequences within this sample yield the same CDR3. The gene calls are TRBV2 and TRBJ2-1; D not resolved. Looked up from germline, CDR1 is SNHLY and CDR2 is FYNNEI. The CDR3 consists of 11 residues. Trimming left V 7 bases short and J 4 bases short, with 5 bases between. The CDR3 DNA follows: TGTGCCAGCACCGAATACAATGAGCAGTTCTTC. Translation: CASTEYNEQFF.

V gene TRBV7-2 combines with J gene TRBJ2-3; D call uncertain. The CDR3 has 11 residues. V was pared by 6 bases and J by 10 bases, with 11 bases between. The germline gives CDR1 SGHTA, CDR2 FQGNSA. CDR3 nucleotides: TGTGCCAGCAGTCCCGAAAGGTCGCAGTATTTT. It translates to CASSPERSQYF.

The chain links TRBV18 to TRBJ2-2, with 7 bases aligning to TRBD2. The germline gives CDR1 KGHSH, CDR2 LQKENI. Unmatched junction bases numbered 11, after V lost 3 bases and J lost 7 bases. The CDR3 has 16 amino acids. In nucleotides, the CDR3 is TGTGCCAGCTCACCGGGCGGGAGTGGTTTCGGCGGGGAGCTGTTTTTT. It is translated as CASSPGGSGFGGELFF.

This chain links TRBV7-6 with TRBJ2-5; unclear D gene. The V gene lost 6 bases and the J gene lost 5 bases, with 16 bases spanning the gap. Germline-derived CDR1 and CDR2 are SGHVS and FNYEAQ. The CDR3 spans 14 residues. The CDR3 nucleotides are TGTGCCAGCAGAGGCTGGAGCGCCAAGGAGACCCAGTACTTC. Translating gives CASRGWSAKETQYF.